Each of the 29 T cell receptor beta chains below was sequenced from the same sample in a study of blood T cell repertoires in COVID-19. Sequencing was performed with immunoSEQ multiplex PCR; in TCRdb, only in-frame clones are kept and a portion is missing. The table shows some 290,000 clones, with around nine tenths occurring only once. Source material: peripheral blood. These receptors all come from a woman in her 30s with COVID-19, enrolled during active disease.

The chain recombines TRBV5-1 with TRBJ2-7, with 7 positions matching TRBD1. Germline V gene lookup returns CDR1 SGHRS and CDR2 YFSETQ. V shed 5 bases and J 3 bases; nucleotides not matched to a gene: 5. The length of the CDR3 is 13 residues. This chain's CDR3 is CASRRQGNYEQYF. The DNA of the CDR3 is TGCGCCAGCAGACGACAGGGCAACTACGAGCAGTACTTC.

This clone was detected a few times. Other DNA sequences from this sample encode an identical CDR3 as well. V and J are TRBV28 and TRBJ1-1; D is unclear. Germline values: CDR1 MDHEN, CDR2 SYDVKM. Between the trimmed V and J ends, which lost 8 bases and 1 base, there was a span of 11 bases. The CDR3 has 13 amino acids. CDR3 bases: TGTGCCAGCTCGCCGGGGAGGAACACTGAAGCTTTCTTT. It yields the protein CASSPGRNTEAFF.

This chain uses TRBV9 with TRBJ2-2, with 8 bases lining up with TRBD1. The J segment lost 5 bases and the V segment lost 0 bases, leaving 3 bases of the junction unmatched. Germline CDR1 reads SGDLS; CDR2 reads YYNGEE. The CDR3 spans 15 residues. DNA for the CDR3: TGTGCCAGCAGCGTAGGGCAGGGGGCGACCGGGGAGCTGTTTTTT. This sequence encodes CASSVGQGATGELFF.

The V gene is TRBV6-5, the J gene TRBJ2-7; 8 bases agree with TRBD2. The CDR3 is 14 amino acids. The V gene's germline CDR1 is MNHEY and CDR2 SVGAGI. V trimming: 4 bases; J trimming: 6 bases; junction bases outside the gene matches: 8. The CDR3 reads CASSSASGSFEQYF. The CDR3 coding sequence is TGTGCCAGCAGTTCAGCCAGCGGGAGTTTCGAGCAGTACTTC.

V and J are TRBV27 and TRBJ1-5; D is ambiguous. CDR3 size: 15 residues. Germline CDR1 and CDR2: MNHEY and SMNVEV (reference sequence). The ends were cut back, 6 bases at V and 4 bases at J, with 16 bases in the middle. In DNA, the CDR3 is TGTGCCAGCAGCCGGGCCGGGGAGACGAATCAGCCCCAGCATTTT. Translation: CASSRAGETNQPQHF.

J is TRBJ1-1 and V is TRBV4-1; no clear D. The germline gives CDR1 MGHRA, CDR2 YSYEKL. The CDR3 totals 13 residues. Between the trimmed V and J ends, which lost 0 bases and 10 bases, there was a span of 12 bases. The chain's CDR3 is CASSQESGRAAFF. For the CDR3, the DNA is TGCGCCAGCAGCCAAGAGAGCGGTAGGGCAGCTTTCTTT.

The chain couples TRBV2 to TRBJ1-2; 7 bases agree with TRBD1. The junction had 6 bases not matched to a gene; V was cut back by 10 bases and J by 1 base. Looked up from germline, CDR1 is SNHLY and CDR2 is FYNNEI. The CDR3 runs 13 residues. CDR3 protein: CATEGQFNYGYTF. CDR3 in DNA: TGTGCCACCGAGGGACAGTTTAACTATGGCTACACCTTC.

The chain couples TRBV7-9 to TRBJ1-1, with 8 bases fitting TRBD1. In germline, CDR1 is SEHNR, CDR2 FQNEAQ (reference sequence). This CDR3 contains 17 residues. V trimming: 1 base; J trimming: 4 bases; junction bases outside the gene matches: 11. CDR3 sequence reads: CASSLGAGQGHGTEAFF. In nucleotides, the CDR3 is TGTGCCAGCAGCTTAGGAGCTGGACAGGGTCATGGCACTGAAGCTTTCTTT.

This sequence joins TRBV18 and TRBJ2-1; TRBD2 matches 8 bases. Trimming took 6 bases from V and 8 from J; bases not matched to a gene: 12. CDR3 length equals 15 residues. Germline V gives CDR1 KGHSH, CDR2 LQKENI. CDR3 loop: CASSLRRAGEDEQFF. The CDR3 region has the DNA TGTGCCAGCTCCCTCCGGAGAGCGGGAGAAGATGAGCAGTTCTTC.

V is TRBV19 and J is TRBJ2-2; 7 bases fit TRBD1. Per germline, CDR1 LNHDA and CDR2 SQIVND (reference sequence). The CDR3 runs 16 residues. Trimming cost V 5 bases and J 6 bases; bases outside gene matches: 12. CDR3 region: CASSGETRGRAGELFF. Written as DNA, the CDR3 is TGTGCCAGTAGTGGCGAGACGAGGGGGCGGGCCGGGGAGCTGTTTTTT.

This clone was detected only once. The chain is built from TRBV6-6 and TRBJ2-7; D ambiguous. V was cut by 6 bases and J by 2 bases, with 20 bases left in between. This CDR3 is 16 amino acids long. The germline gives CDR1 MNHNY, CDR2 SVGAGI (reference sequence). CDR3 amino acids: CASSYRIATPPYEQYF. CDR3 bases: TGTGCCAGCAGCTACCGAATAGCTACCCCACCCTACGAGCAGTACTTC.

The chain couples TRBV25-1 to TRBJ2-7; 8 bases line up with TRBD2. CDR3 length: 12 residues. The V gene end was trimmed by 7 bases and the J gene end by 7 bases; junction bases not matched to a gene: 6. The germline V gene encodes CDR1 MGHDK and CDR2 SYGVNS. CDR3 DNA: TGTGCCAGCACCGGCGGGGGGTGGGAGCAGTACTTC. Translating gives CASTGGGWEQYF.

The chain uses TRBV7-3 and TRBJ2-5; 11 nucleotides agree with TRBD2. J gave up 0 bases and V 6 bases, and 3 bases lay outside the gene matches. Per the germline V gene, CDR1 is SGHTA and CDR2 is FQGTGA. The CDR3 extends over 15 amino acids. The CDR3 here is CASSRGLADQETQYF. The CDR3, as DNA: TGTGCCAGCAGTAGGGGACTAGCGGACCAAGAGACCCAGTACTTC.

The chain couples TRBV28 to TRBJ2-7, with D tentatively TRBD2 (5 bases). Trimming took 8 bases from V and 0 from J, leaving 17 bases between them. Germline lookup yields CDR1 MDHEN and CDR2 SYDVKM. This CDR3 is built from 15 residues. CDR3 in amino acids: CASQNAERISYEQYF. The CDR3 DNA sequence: TGTGCCAGCCAAAATGCGGAGCGGATCTCCTACGAGCAGTACTTC.

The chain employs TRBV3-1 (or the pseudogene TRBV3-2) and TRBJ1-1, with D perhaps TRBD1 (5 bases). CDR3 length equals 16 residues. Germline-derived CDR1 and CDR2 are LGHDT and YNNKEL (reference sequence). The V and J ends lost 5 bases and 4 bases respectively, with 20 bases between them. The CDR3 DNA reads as TGTGCCAGCAGCTTGATGCCGGGACTGTCGGGCACTGAAGCTTTCTTT. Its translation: CASSLMPGLSGTEAFF.

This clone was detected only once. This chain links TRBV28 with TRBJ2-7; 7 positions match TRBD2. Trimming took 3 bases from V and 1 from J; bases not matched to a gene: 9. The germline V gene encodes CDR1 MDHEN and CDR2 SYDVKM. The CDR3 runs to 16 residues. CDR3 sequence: CASSFALAALSYEQYF. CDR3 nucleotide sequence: TGTGCCAGCAGTTTTGCTCTAGCGGCTTTGTCCTACGAGCAGTACTTC.

The CDR3 DNA follows: TGTGCCAGCAGTCCTTCCGACAGGAGGTATGAGCAGTTCTTC. This translates into CASSPSDRRYEQFF. The rearrangement links TRBV27 to TRBJ2-1; D perhaps matches TRBD1 (6 bases). This CDR3 is built from 14 residues. Germline CDR1 is MNHEY and CDR2 is SMNVEV (reference sequence). V dropped 5 bases and J dropped 8 bases, with 16 bases sitting between them.

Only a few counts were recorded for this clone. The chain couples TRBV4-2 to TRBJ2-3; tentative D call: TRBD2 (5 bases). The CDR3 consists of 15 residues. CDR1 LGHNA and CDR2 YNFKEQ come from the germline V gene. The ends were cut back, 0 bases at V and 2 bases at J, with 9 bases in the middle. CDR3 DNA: TGTGCCAGCAGCCAAGATAAGCGGATCACAGATACGCAGTATTTT. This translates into CASSQDKRITDTQYF.

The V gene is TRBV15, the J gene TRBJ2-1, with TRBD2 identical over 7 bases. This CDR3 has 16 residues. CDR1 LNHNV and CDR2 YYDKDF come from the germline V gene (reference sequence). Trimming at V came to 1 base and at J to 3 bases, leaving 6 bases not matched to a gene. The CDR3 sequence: CATSRGLAGNYNEQFF. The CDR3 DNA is TGTGCCACCAGCAGAGGACTAGCCGGAAACTACAATGAGCAGTTCTTC.

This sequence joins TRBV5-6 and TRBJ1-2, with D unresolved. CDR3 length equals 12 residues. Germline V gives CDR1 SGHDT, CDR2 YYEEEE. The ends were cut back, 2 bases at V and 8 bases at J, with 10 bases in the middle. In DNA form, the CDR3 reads TGTGCCAGCAGCTTATTGGGCGGGGGCTACACCTTC. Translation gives CASSLLGGGYTF. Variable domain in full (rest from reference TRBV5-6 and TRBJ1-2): DAGVTQSPTHLIKTRGQQVTLRCSPKSGHDTVSWYQQALGQGPQFIFQYYEEEERQRGNFPDRFSGHQFPNYSSELNVNALLLGDSALYLCASSLLGGGYTFGSGTRLTVV.

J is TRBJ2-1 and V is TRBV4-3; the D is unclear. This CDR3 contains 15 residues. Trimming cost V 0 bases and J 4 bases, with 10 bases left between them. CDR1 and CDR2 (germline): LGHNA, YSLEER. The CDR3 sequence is CASSQDARPYNEQFF. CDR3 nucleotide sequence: TGCGCCAGCAGCCAAGATGCCAGGCCGTACAATGAGCAGTTCTTC.

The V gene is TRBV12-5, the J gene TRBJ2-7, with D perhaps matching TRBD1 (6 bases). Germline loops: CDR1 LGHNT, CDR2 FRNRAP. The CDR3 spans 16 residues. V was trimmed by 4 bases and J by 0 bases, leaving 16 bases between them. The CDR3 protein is CASGSGPGTSSYEQYF. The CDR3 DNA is TGTGCTAGTGGTTCGGGCCCCGGGACAAGCTCCTACGAGCAGTACTTC.

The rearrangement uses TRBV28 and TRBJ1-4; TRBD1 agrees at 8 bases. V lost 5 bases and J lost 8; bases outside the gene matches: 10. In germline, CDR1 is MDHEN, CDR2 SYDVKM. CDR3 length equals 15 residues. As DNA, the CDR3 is TGTGCCAGCAGTCCGGACAGGGCCTATAGGGAAAAACTGTTTTTT. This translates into CASSPDRAYREKLFF.

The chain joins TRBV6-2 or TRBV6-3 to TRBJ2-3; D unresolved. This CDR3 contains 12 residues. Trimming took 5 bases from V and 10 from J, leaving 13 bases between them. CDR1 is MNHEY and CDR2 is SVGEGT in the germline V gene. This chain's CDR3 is CASSNPAGAQYF. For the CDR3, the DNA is TGTGCCAGCAGTAACCCAGCCGGAGCGCAGTATTTT.

This CDR3 is CASSLGLAGAFF. The CDR3 DNA reads TGTGCCAGCAGTTTAGGGTTAGCGGGGGCTTTCTTT. The rearrangement joins TRBV28 to TRBJ1-1; no firm D call. Trimming removed 2 bases at V and 11 bases at J, with 12 bases between. Germline CDR1 MDHEN, CDR2 SYDVKM. The CDR3 contains 12 residues.

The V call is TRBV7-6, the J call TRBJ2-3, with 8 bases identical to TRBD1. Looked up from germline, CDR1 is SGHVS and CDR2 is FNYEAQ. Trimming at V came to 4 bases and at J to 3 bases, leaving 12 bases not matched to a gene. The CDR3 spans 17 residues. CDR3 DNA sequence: TGTGCCAGCAGCTACCGAAGGGGACAGGTCGGAACAGATACGCAGTATTTT. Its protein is CASSYRRGQVGTDTQYF. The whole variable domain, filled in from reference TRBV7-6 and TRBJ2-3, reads GAGVSQSPRYKVTKRGQDVALRCDPISGHVSLYWYRQALGQGPEFLTYFNYEAQQDKSGLPNDRFSAERPEGSISTLTIQRTEQRDSAMYRCASSYRRGQVGTDTQYFGPGTRLTVL.

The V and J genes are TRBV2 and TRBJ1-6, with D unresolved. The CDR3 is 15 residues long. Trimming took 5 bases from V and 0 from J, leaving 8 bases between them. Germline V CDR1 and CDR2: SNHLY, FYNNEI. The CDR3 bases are TGTGCCAGCAGTCGGGGAAGCTCCTATAATTCACCCCTCCACTTT. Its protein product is CASSRGSSYNSPLHF.

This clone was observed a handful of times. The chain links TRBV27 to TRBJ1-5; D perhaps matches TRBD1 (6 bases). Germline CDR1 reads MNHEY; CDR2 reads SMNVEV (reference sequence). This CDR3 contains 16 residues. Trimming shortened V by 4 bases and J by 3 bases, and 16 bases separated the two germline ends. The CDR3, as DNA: TGTGCCAGCAGTTCCTCGGGGCAGGGGCCCAATCAGCCCCAGCATTTT. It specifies CASSSSGQGPNQPQHF.

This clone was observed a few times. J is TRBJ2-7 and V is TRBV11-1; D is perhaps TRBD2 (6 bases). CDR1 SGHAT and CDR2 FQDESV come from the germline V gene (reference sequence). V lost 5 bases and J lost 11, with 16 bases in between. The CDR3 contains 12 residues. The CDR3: CASSPGLSNEYF. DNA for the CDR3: TGTGCCAGCAGCCCTGGACTATCGAATGAGTACTTC.